The 25 T cell receptor beta chains below all came from one sample that was sequenced in a study of blood T cell repertoires in COVID-19. Assay used: immunoSEQ multiplex PCR; TCRdb lists only in-frame clones, some missing. This table holds hundreds of thousands of clones, 80% to 90% found once. Sequenced: PBMCs or T cells enriched from blood (not recorded which). These TCRs come from a man aged 30 to 45 with acute COVID-19.

V is TRBV6-5 and J is TRBJ1-6; tentative D call: TRBD1 (6 bases). The CDR3 is 14 residues long. Germline V gene sequence: CDR1 MNHEY, CDR2 SVGAGI. V shed 6 bases and J shed 7 bases, with 13 bases lying between them. The CDR3 DNA reads TGTGCCAGCAGGAATCAGGGGTGGAATTCACCCCTCCACTTT. It yields the protein CASRNQGWNSPLHF.

The chain links TRBV2 to TRBJ2-3; tentatively, D is TRBD1 (5 bases). Germline loops: CDR1 SNHLY, CDR2 FYNNEI. Trimming stripped 1 base from V and 1 base from J, with 6 bases between. The CDR3 length is 14 residues. The CDR3 is CASSEGRGTDTQYF. Written as DNA, the CDR3 is TGTGCCAGCAGTGAAGGCAGGGGCACAGATACGCAGTATTTT.

The V call is TRBV9, the J call TRBJ2-1; D not certain. The CDR3 length is 13 residues. Germline CDR1 and CDR2: SGDLS and YYNGEE. V gave up 0 bases and J gave up 6 bases, with 7 bases separating them. Written as DNA, the CDR3 is TGTGCCAGCAGCGTAGTACCAGGCAATGAGCAGTTCTTC. It is translated as CASSVVPGNEQFF.

This clone was found once. The rearrangement uses TRBV5-4 and TRBJ1-6; D is perhaps TRBD1 (6 bases). Trimming stripped 4 bases from V and 7 bases from J, with 15 bases between. The CDR3 runs to 15 residues. CDR1 is SGHNT and CDR2 is YYREEE in the germline V gene (reference sequence). The CDR3 DNA sequence: TGTGCCAGCAGCCCCCCTGGCGGGGGCAATTCACCCCTCCACTTT. It translates to CASSPPGGGNSPLHF. The full variable domain, with the rest looked up from reference TRBV5-4 and TRBJ1-6, is ETGVTQSPTHLIKTRGQQVTLRCSSQSGHNTVSWYQQALGQGPQFIFQYYREEENGRGNFPPRFSGLQFPNYSSELNVNALELDDSALYLCASSPPGGGNSPLHFGNGTRLTVT.

The chain uses TRBV30 and TRBJ2-1; a possible D gene is TRBD2 (5 bases). Germline V gives CDR1 GTSNPN, CDR2 SVGIG (reference sequence). CDR3 size: 12 residues. Between the trimmed V and J ends, which lost 3 bases and 10 bases, there was a span of 13 bases. CDR3 nucleotide sequence: TGTGCCTGGAGCCCTCACGGGGTCGAGCAGTTCTTC. Residues: CAWSPHGVEQFF.

The rearrangement links TRBV30 to TRBJ1-6; 8 bases are shared with TRBD1. The CDR3 totals 13 residues. CDR1 and CDR2 from the germline V gene are GTSNPN and SVGIG (reference sequence). CDR3: CATRQGRDSPLHF. As DNA, the CDR3 is TGTGCGACCAGACAGGGGAGGGATTCACCCCTCCACTTT.

This clone was seen more than once but under ten times. CDR3 nucleotide sequence: TGTGCCAGCAGCGCTGTCCGACAGGGTATGGGTGAGACCCAGTACTTC. This sequence encodes CASSAVRQGMGETQYF. V gene TRBV7-6 combines with J gene TRBJ2-5; 7 positions agree with TRBD1. Losses at the gene ends were 5 bases for V and 5 bases for J; bases not matched to a gene: 14. In germline, CDR1 is SGHVS, CDR2 FNYEAQ. The CDR3 covers 16 residues. Complete variable domain (other parts from reference TRBV7-6 and TRBJ2-5): GAGVSQSPRYKVTKRGQDVALRCDPISGHVSLYWYRQALGQGPEFLTYFNYEAQQDKSGLPNDRFSAERPEGSISTLTIQRTEQRDSAMYRCASSAVRQGMGETQYFGPGTRLLVL.

CDR3: CASRTGGSKYNEQFF. The CDR3 DNA is TGTGCCAGCAGGACAGGGGGCTCGAAATACAATGAGCAGTTCTTC. The rearrangement joins TRBV6-5 to TRBJ2-1, with 10 bases fitting TRBD1. J gave up 4 bases and V 6 bases, and 6 bases lay outside the gene matches. CDR1 and CDR2 from the germline V gene are MNHEY and SVGAGI. CDR3 size: 15 residues.

The chain is built from TRBV24-1 and TRBJ1-1, with TRBD1 matching 9 bases. V trimming: 3 bases; J trimming: 4 bases; junction bases outside the gene matches: 5. This CDR3 contains 15 residues. Germline CDR1 is KGHDR and CDR2 is SFDVKD. CDR3 loop: CATSDGTGTGTEAFF. The CDR3 coding sequence is TGTGCCACCAGTGATGGGACAGGGACTGGCACTGAAGCTTTCTTT.

The chain couples TRBV15 to TRBJ2-1, with 14 bases aligning to TRBD2. After removal of 0 bases from V and 8 bases from J, the junction contained 6 bases not matched to a gene. The CDR3 has 17 amino acids. CDR1 and CDR2 from the germline V gene are LNHNV and YYDKDF (reference sequence). The CDR3 sequence is CATSRDWAGLAGDEQFF. The CDR3 DNA reads as TGTGCCACCAGCAGAGATTGGGCGGGACTAGCGGGAGATGAGCAGTTCTTC.

A single count supports this clone. One junction end does not reproduce the germline sequence, and a read error may be involved. CDR3: CASSLVGAGERRNTEAFF. The CDR3 bases are TGTGCCAGCAGCTTAGTCGGGGCAGGGGAAAGGAGGAACACTGAAGCTTTCTTT. V usage is TRBV5-1 and J usage is TRBJ1-1, with TRBD1 as a possible D gene (6 bases). From germline, CDR1 is SGHRS and CDR2 YFSETQ. This CDR3 contains 18 residues.

The chain carries TRBV7-9 and TRBJ2-7, with D possibly matching TRBD2 (5 bases). Trimming cost V 1 base and J 3 bases, with 7 bases left between them. CDR1 and CDR2 (germline): SEHNR, FQNEAQ (reference sequence). The CDR3 runs to 13 residues. CDR3 in DNA: TGTGCCAGCAGCTTAGGGGGAGACTACGAGCAGTACGTC. Encoded protein: CASSLGGDYEQYV.

The chain joins TRBV7-2 to TRBJ1-4; D is ambiguous. The germline V gene encodes CDR1 SGHTA and CDR2 FQGNSA. This CDR3 contains 17 residues. V gave up 0 bases and J gave up 5 bases, with 16 bases separating them. CDR3 in amino acids: CASSLASGVVWNEKLFF. The CDR3 nucleotides are TGTGCCAGCAGCTTAGCGTCCGGAGTGGTGTGGAATGAAAAACTGTTTTTT.

V gene TRBV12-3 or TRBV12-4 combines with J gene TRBJ1-6, with 8 positions matching TRBD1. The J segment lost 7 bases and the V segment lost 5 bases, leaving 1 base of the junction unmatched. The CDR3 length is 13 residues. In DNA, the CDR3 is TGTGCCAGCAGTCGGACAGGGAATTCACCCCTCCACTTT. Its translation: CASSRTGNSPLHF.

For this clone: The junction differs from germline at one of its ends, possibly a read error. The V gene is TRBV5-1, the J gene TRBJ2-1; the D gene is possibly TRBD2 (5 bases). The CDR3 spans 14 residues. The germline CDR1 and CDR2 sequences are SGHRS and YFSETQ. The CDR3 sequence is CASSLEREYNEQFF. The CDR3 nucleotides read TGTGCCAGCAGCTTGGAGAGGGAGTACAATGAGCAGTTCTTC.

The V gene is TRBV2, the J gene TRBJ2-5; the D gene is possibly TRBD1 (6 bases). Germline CDR1 SNHLY, CDR2 FYNNEI. This CDR3 spans 13 amino acids. V shed 1 base and J shed 9 bases, with 12 bases lying between them. CDR3 amino acids: CASSEEVKGAQYF. The CDR3 nucleotides are TGTGCCAGCAGTGAAGAAGTCAAGGGGGCCCAGTACTTC.

The V and J genes are TRBV19 and TRBJ2-2; D possibly corresponds to TRBD1 (5 bases). Per germline, CDR1 LNHDA and CDR2 SQIVND (reference sequence). Trimming removed 3 bases at V and 6 bases at J, with 11 bases between. The CDR3 runs to 14 residues. CDR3 nucleotides: TGTGCCAGTAGTATCCCTGGGGCCCCCGGGGAGCTGTTTTTT. Encoded protein: CASSIPGAPGELFF.

The gene calls are TRBV11-2 and TRBJ2-3; 15 positions agree with TRBD2. The germline V gene has CDR1 SGHAT and CDR2 FQNNGV. The CDR3 has 17 residues. V lost 3 bases to trimming and J lost 2 bases; unmatched junction nucleotides: 3. CDR3: CASSLGLAGGLTDTQYF. The CDR3 bases are TGTGCCAGCAGCTTGGGACTAGCGGGGGGACTCACAGATACGCAGTATTTT.

Here the CDR3 DNA reads TGTGCCACCCCAAGGGACGACAGGGTGATGAACACTGAAGCTTTCTTT. As protein: CATPRDDRVMNTEAFF. The chain joins TRBV19 to TRBJ1-1; 7 positions agree with TRBD1. This CDR3 is built from 16 residues. Germline trimming cut 10 bases from V and 0 bases from J; bases unmatched to any gene: 14. Per germline, CDR1 LNHDA and CDR2 SQIVND (reference sequence).

Notes on this clone: The junction departs from germline at one end; a sequencing error may be responsible. The rearrangement uses TRBV5-1 and TRBJ2-1; tentative D call: TRBD2 (6 bases). CDR3 length: 14 residues. Germline V gene sequence: CDR1 SGHRS, CDR2 YFSETQ. The CDR3 bases are TGTGCCAGCAGCAACCGGGACTGGTACAATGAGCAGTTCTTC. This codes for CASSNRDWYNEQFF.

V and J are TRBV18 and TRBJ1-2; D perhaps matches TRBD1 (6 bases). V gave up 3 bases and J gave up 2 bases, with 10 bases separating them. From germline, CDR1 is KGHSH and CDR2 LQKENI. CDR3 length equals 14 residues. CDR3 DNA: TGTGCCAGCTCACCGGGACAAATGAACTATGGCTACACCTTC. It encodes CASSPGQMNYGYTF.

V usage is TRBV6-4 and J usage is TRBJ2-3; 9 positions agree with TRBD2. Germline assignment: CDR1 MRHNA and CDR2 SNTAGT. This CDR3 has 13 residues. V lost 0 bases and J lost 11; bases outside the gene matches: 3. CDR3 protein: CASSDSAAGGQYF. The CDR3 nucleotides read TGTGCCAGCAGTGACTCGGCAGCGGGGGGGCAGTATTTT.

The table lists this clone with a count of one. This rearrangement joins TRBV4-2 to TRBJ1-2, with D possibly TRBD1 on 5 matching bases. CDR1 and CDR2 from the germline V gene are LGHNA and YNFKEQ. The V gene lost 4 bases and the J gene lost 8 bases, with 23 bases spanning the gap. The CDR3 sequence is 16 residues long. The CDR3 reads CASSLPGASLRSGYTF. The CDR3 DNA follows: TGTGCCAGCAGCCTTCCTGGGGCATCCCTGAGGTCCGGCTACACCTTC.

This chain uses TRBV18 with TRBJ2-1, with 7 bases lining up with TRBD1. This CDR3 is built from 15 residues. Germline trimming cut 3 bases from V and 2 bases from J; bases unmatched to any gene: 4. The germline CDR1 and CDR2 sequences are KGHSH and LQKENI. In DNA, the CDR3 is TGTGCCAGCTCACCGACAGGGAATACCTACAATGAGCAGTTCTTC. Its translation is CASSPTGNTYNEQFF.

The rearrangement uses TRBV6-5 and TRBJ1-2; D possibly corresponds to TRBD1 (5 bases). Germline assignment: CDR1 MNHEY and CDR2 SVGAGI. The V end was cut by 0 bases, the J end by 0 bases, with 5 bases between. The CDR3 is 14 amino acids. The CDR3 loop is CASSYSTANYGYTF. The CDR3 nucleotides read TGTGCCAGCAGTTACTCGACAGCTAACTATGGCTACACCTTC.